This T cell receptor (beta chain) was documented in a study of T cell changes during pregnancy in multiple sclerosis (dated by TCRdb to the late 2010s). Describing the broader study: The study looked at changes in the T cell repertoire across pregnancy in women with multiple sclerosis.

Library construction relied on the immunoSEQ multiplex PCR assay. In TCRdb, the immuneACCESS table is reduced to in-frame sequences with V and J assigned. These tables do not hold every clone; where another copy was compared, an unresolved V gene accounts for under half, and the others remain unexplained. The table for this sample lists roughly 58,000 clones; 90% to 95% of them were counted only once. The top ten clonotypes cover about 3% of the sample. The V end loses 5 bases and the J end loses 2 bases, and a stretch of 11 bases separates them. Taken from the germline V gene, the CDR1 and CDR2 loops are SGHTA and FQGNSA. The CDR3 contains 14 residues, cysteine and phenylalanine counted. The retained sequence is limited to the CDR3, 42 bases, with the frame set at the first base. Details on this clone: Its specific antigen is unknown. Base qualities are not provided; no much larger clone lies one nucleotide away.

The sample here was CD8+ T cells from peripheral blood mononuclear cells, taken in the third trimester of pregnancy. The receptor was isolated from a female donor with multiple sclerosis, enrolled in a pregnancy study. The receptor chain draws on TRBV7-2 and TRBJ2-3; TRBD2 could be the D gene, as 6 bases match. The sequence in DNA is TGTGCCAGCAGCCCGGGAGTCTACACAGATACGCAGTATTTT. Its coded protein is CASSPGVYTDTQYF.